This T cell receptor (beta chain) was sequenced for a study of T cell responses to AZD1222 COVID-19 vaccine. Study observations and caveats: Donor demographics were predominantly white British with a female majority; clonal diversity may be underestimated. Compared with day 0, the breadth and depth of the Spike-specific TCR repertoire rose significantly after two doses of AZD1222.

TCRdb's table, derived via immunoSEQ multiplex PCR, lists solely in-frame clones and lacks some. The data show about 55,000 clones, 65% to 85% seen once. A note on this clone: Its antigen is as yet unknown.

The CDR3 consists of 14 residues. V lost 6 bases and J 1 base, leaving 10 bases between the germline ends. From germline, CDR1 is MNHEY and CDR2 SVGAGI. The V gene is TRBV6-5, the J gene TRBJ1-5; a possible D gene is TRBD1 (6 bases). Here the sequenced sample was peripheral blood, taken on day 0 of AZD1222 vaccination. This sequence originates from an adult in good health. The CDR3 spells CASRITGSNQPQHF. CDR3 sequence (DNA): TGTGCCAGCAGGATTACAGGGAGCAATCAGCCCCAGCATTTT.